These 23 T cell receptor beta chains share one sample of origin, sequenced in a study of CD8 T cells in Susac syndrome. RNA, at about 0.45 to 1 ug, was reverse transcribed with random hexamers. TCRdb re-called the immunoSEQ multiplex PCR reads with MiXCR, one entry per CDR3 protein. The sample contains 95,000 to 150,000 distinct CDR3 sequences, nearly 96% of which appear only once. The sample taken for sequencing was CD4+ T cells from PBMCs. The receptors were gathered from a human donor with Susac syndrome.

This sequence joins TRBV5-1 and TRBJ2-2, with D possibly called TRBD1 or TRBD2 (6 bases each). The CDR3 runs to 15 residues. V was pared by 2 bases and J by 5 bases, with 13 bases between. CDR1 is SGHRS, CDR2 YFSETQ, per germline. CDR3 region: CASSFGGRGTGELFF. The CDR3 nucleotides read TGCGCCAGCAGCTTCGGGGGCCGCGGAACCGGGGAGCTGTTTTTT.

The rearrangement joins TRBV18 to TRBJ2-5; 8 bases fit TRBD2. Germline V lookup: CDR1 KGHSH, CDR2 LQKENI. The CDR3 runs 14 residues. The ends lost 5 bases at V and 5 bases at J; junction bases unmatched: 7. The CDR3 loop is CASSYSGSMETQYF. CDR3 DNA: TGTGCCAGCTCATACAGCGGGAGTATGGAGACCCAGTACTTC. The full variable domain, rest sourced from reference TRBV18 and TRBJ2-5, is NAGVMQNPRHLVRRRGQEARLRCSPMKGHSHVYWYRQLPEEGLKFMVYLQKENIIDESGMPKERFSAEFPKEGPSILRIQQVVRGDSAAYFCASSYSGSMETQYFGPGTRLLVL.

V usage is TRBV3-1 and J usage is TRBJ2-1, with D hard to call. V was trimmed by 4 bases and J by 4 bases, leaving 5 bases between them. Per germline, CDR1 LGHDT and CDR2 YNNKEL (reference sequence). The CDR3 covers 12 residues. The chain's CDR3 is CASSLNYNEQFF. The CDR3 DNA sequence: TGTGCCAGCAGCCTTAATTACAATGAGCAGTTCTTC.

J is TRBJ2-6 and V is TRBV27; D remains ambiguous. CDR1 is MNHEY, CDR2 SMNVEV, per germline (reference sequence). This CDR3 contains 15 residues. V was pared by 4 bases and J by 4 bases, with 11 bases between. The CDR3 loop reads CASSSYSPGANVLTF. CDR3 DNA sequence: TGTGCCAGCAGTTCGTACAGCCCCGGGGCCAACGTCCTGACTTTC. Supplemented by reference TRBV27 and TRBJ2-6, the full variable domain reads EAQVTQNPRYLITVTGKKLTVTCSQNMNHEYMSWYRQDPGLGLRQIYYSMNVEVTDKGDVPEGYKVSRKEKRNFPLILESPSPNQTSLYFCASSSYSPGANVLTFGAGSRLTVL.

This CDR3 is CASRGDRSYGYTF. The CDR3 nucleotides are TGTGCCAGCAGGGGGGACAGGAGCTATGGCTACACCTTC. J is TRBJ1-2 and V is TRBV2; TRBD1 matches at 8 bases. Looked up from germline, CDR1 is SNHLY and CDR2 is FYNNEI. With 6 bases clipped from V and 4 bases from J, the junction kept 4 bases outside the gene matches. This CDR3 is built from 13 residues. Filled out from reference TRBV2 and TRBJ1-2, the complete variable domain reads EPEVTQTPSHQVTQMGQEVILRCVPISNHLYFYWYRQILGQKVEFLVSFYNNEISEKSEIFDDQFSVERPDGSNFTLKIRSTKLEDSAMYFCASRGDRSYGYTFGSGTRLTVV.

CDR3 sequence: CASSLGISGQNYGYTF. The CDR3 DNA reads TGTGCCAGCAGCTTAGGCATAAGTGGGCAGAACTATGGCTACACCTTC. This chain uses TRBV7-9 with TRBJ1-2; D gene unclear. CDR3 length: 16 residues. The V gene lost 1 base and the J gene lost 2 bases, with 14 bases spanning the gap. Looked up from germline, CDR1 is SEHNR and CDR2 is FQNEAQ (reference sequence).

This clonotype appeared a single time. The CDR3 loop is CASSVAHGANTGELFF. The CDR3 nucleotides are TGTGCCAGCAGCGTAGCTCACGGCGCGAACACCGGGGAGCTGTTTTTT. V usage is TRBV9 and J usage is TRBJ2-2, with unresolved D. CDR3 size: 16 residues. Deletions cut 0 bases from V and 0 bases from J, with 9 bases between. From germline, CDR1 is SGDLS and CDR2 YYNGEE.

The rearrangement joins TRBV7-9 to TRBJ2-7, with TRBD2 matching over 9 bases. The CDR3 length is 14 residues. The V segment lost 3 bases and the J segment 5 bases; nucleotides outside the gene matches: 5. CDR1 is SEHNR, CDR2 FQNEAQ, per germline (reference sequence). The CDR3: CASSFSGSSHEQYF. The CDR3 nucleotides read TGTGCCAGCAGCTTTAGCGGGAGCTCGCACGAGCAGTACTTC.

V and J are TRBV20-1 and TRBJ1-1; perhaps TRBD1 as D (5 bases). Trimming shortened V by 3 bases and J by 5 bases, and 13 bases separated the two germline ends. CDR1 is DFQATT and CDR2 is SNEGSKA in the germline V gene (reference sequence). The CDR3 is 13 amino acids. CDR3 loop: CSARIGARTEAFF. The CDR3 DNA sequence: TGCAGTGCTAGGATCGGGGCCCGAACTGAAGCTTTCTTT.

V and J are TRBV4-3 and TRBJ1-2; maybe TRBD1 (6 bases). The CDR3 totals 14 residues. CDR1 is LGHNA, CDR2 YSLEER, per germline. V lost 5 bases and J lost 2, with 12 bases in between. The CDR3: CASSYLGQNYGYTF. The CDR3 nucleotides read TGCGCCAGCAGCTATCTAGGACAGAACTATGGCTACACCTTC.

This chain connects TRBV27 to TRBJ2-5; D is perhaps TRBD2 (6 bases). CDR3 length equals 14 residues. V gave up 5 bases and J gave up 4 bases, with 14 bases separating them. Germline CDR1 is MNHEY and CDR2 is SMNVEV (reference sequence). The chain's CDR3 is CASSPSSRGETQYF. The CDR3 DNA sequence: TGTGCCAGCAGTCCCTCTTCGCGGGGAGAGACCCAGTACTTC.

The chain has TRBV5-1 and TRBJ2-7, with D possibly called TRBD1 or TRBD2 (5 bases each). Trimming removed 4 bases from V and 2 bases from J, with 13 bases in between. Germline V gene data show CDR1 as SGHRS and CDR2 as YFSETQ. The CDR3 is 14 residues long. The CDR3 DNA is TGCGCCAGCAGCAAGGGGACCAACCCCTACGAGCAGTACTTC. Translated: CASSKGTNPYEQYF. Based on the CDR3 plus reference TRBV5-1 and TRBJ2-7, the full variable domain is KAGVTQTPRYLIKTRGQQVTLSCSPISGHRSVSWYQQTPGQGLQFLFEYFSETQRNKGNFPGRFSGRQFSNSRSEMNVSTLELGDSALYLCASSKGTNPYEQYFGPGTRLTVT.

J is TRBJ2-3 and V is TRBV6-6; D may correspond to TRBD1 or TRBD2 (5 bases each). The V end lost 5 bases, the J end lost 6 bases, and 15 bases lay between the germline ends. CDR3 length equals 14 residues. Germline V gene data show CDR1 as MNHNY and CDR2 as SVGAGI (reference sequence). The CDR3 is CASSLPQGRDTQYF. In DNA form, the CDR3 reads TGTGCCAGCAGTCTCCCGCAGGGACGGGATACGCAGTATTTT.

The rearrangement joins TRBV4-2 to TRBJ1-2; D not resolved. V was clipped by 0 bases and J by 3 bases, with 11 bases between them. Germline V gene lookup returns CDR1 LGHNA and CDR2 YNFKEQ. This CDR3 is 15 amino acids long. The chain's CDR3 is CASSQEERPYYGYTF. CDR3 bases: TGTGCCAGCAGCCAAGAGGAGCGGCCTTACTATGGCTACACCTTC.

Remarks on this clonotype: Relative to the germline gene, one junction end is altered; a read error may explain this. This chain's CDR3 is CAMNAPRRNTEVFF. Written as DNA, the CDR3 is TGTGCCATGAACGCACCTCGGAGGAACACTGAAGTTTTCTTT. The chain employs TRBV30 and TRBJ1-1; no definite D call. The CDR3 totals 14 residues. Germline CDR1 reads GTSNPN; CDR2 reads SVGIG (reference sequence). The full variable domain, rest sourced from reference TRBV30 and TRBJ1-1, is SQTIHQWPATLVQPVGSPLSLECTVEGTSNPNLYWYRQAAGRGLQLLFYSVGIGQISSEVPQNLSASRPQDRQFILSSKKLLLSDSGFYLCAMNAPRRNTEVFFGQGTRLTVV.

This clonotype was counted a few times. The rearrangement uses TRBV7-8 and TRBJ2-5, with TRBD1 matching over 12 bases. Germline lookup yields CDR1 SGHVS and CDR2 FQNEAQ. There are 15 residues in the CDR3. Trimming cost V 5 bases and J 5 bases; bases outside gene matches: 6. CDR3 bases: TGTGCCAGCAGCCGGGACAGGGGGCTCGGGGAGACCCAGTACTTC. This gives the protein CASSRDRGLGETQYF.

This sequence joins TRBV12-5 and TRBJ2-7; tentative D call: TRBD2 (5 bases). The CDR3 totals 14 residues. Germline V lookup: CDR1 LGHNT, CDR2 FRNRAP. Trimming stripped 5 bases from V and 4 bases from J, with 15 bases between. The DNA of the CDR3 is TGTGCTAGTGGTCTTGGCGCTAGCTTATACGAGCAGTACTTC. It translates to CASGLGASLYEQYF.

V is TRBV9 and J is TRBJ1-5, with D possibly being TRBD1 (5 bases). Trimming stripped 2 bases from V and 4 bases from J, with 13 bases between. The germline V gene has CDR1 SGDLS and CDR2 YYNGEE. CDR3 size: 15 residues. CDR3 bases: TGTGCCAGCAGCGTGGGGACGGTTGGAAATCAGCCCCAGCATTTT. Translated, it gives CASSVGTVGNQPQHF.

The chain links TRBV20-1 to TRBJ2-7; TRBD2 matches 9 bases. Germline values: CDR1 DFQATT, CDR2 SNEGSKA (reference sequence). Trimming removed 4 bases from V and 7 bases from J; junction bases left unmatched: 5. The CDR3 has 12 residues. DNA of the CDR3: TGCAGTGCTAACCTAGCGGGGTGGGAGCAGTACTTC. Translating it yields CSANLAGWEQYF.

The gene calls are TRBV4-3 and TRBJ1-5, with D maybe TRBD1 (6 bases). The ends were cut back, 0 bases at V and 0 bases at J, with 15 bases in the middle. This CDR3 region has 18 residues. Germline V gene lookup returns CDR1 LGHNA and CDR2 YSLEER. This CDR3 reads CASSQDVGAGYSNQPQHF. CDR3 DNA sequence: TGCGCCAGCAGCCAAGATGTGGGGGCGGGGTATAGCAATCAGCCCCAGCATTTT.

The genes are TRBV9 and TRBJ2-1; D is possibly TRBD2 (7 bases). The CDR3 has 15 residues. Trimming shortened V by 2 bases and J by 5 bases, and 14 bases separated the two germline ends. CDR1 is SGDLS and CDR2 is YYNGEE in the germline V gene. The CDR3 DNA is TGTGCCAGCAGCGTTCTCGGGGGGCGGAACAATGAGCAGTTCTTC. Translated, it gives CASSVLGGRNNEQFF.

CDR3 protein: CASSVTGIYGYTF. The CDR3 DNA reads TGTGCCAGCAGCGTAACGGGGATCTATGGCTACACCTTC. This chain joins TRBV9 and TRBJ1-2; D uncertain. CDR3 length: 13 amino acids. Germline V gene data show CDR1 as SGDLS and CDR2 as YYNGEE. V lost 1 base, J lost 4 bases, and 8 bases lay in between.

The chain is built from TRBV12-3 or TRBV12-4 and TRBJ2-2, with D possibly TRBD1 on 5 matching bases. The ends were cut back, 4 bases at V and 2 bases at J, with 11 bases in the middle. This CDR3 comprises 15 residues. CDR3 loop: CASSYRFGNTGELFF. As DNA, the CDR3 is TGTGCCAGCAGTTACAGGTTTGGAAACACCGGGGAGCTGTTTTTT.